This entry lists 19 T cell receptor beta chains sequenced from one sample in a study of molecular identifiers for immune sequencing clone quantification. A single record per CDR3 protein comes from TCRdb applying MiXCR to the PCR reads. The profile covers 40,000 to 65,000 distinct CDR3 sequences, with roughly a third appearing a single time and 3.8% taken by the ten largest. The source material was naive CD8+ T cells from blood, with Jurkat cell RNA spiked in. The subset: FACS-sorted CD8+CD4-CCR7+CD45RA+ naive T cells. The source of these receptors is a human donor in good health. Some libraries in this study had Jurkat cell RNA spiked in.

As for this clonotype: Germline is not matched at one junction end, which may reflect a read error. The chain joins TRBV7-2 to TRBJ2-1; D is unresolved. Per the germline V gene, CDR1 is SGHTA and CDR2 is FQGNSA. CDR3 length: 15 amino acids. The CDR3 region has the DNA TGTGCCAGCAGCTCAGTAGTTGCCTCCTACAATGAGCAGATCTTC. This codes for CASSSVVASYNEQIF.

Turning to this clonotype: Possible read error: a much larger clone is one base away. This chain uses TRBV7-2 with TRBJ2-5; 13 bases fit TRBD2. The CDR3 length is 17 residues. Germline-derived CDR1 and CDR2 are SGHTA and FQGNSA. CDR3 loop: CASTPGGLAGVRETQNF. The CDR3 nucleotides read TGTGCCAGCACCCCAGGAGGACTAGCGGGAGTGAGGGAGACCCAGAACTTC.

This clonotype was recorded once. A read error may explain this, as a much larger clone is one base away. The genes are TRBV28 and TRBJ1-5; 8 bases line up with TRBD1. Germline V lookup: CDR1 MDHEN, CDR2 SYDVKM. With V trimmed by 7 bases and J by 10 bases, 15 bases remained unmatched. The CDR3 loop spans 15 amino acids. CDR3 in DNA: TGTGCCAGCAAGGGGTCGGACAGGGATCTTGGACCCCAGCATTTT. Protein product: CASKGSDRDLGPQHF.

This clonotype was seen a few times. The chain joins TRBV20-1 to TRBJ2-1; D is uncertain. Germline values: CDR1 DFQATT, CDR2 SNEGSKA (reference sequence). With 5 bases removed from V and 9 bases from J, the gap between germline ends came to 11 bases. This CDR3 comprises 11 residues. CDR3 protein: CSAPPWGEQFF. The CDR3 bases are TGCAGTGCTCCCCCGTGGGGTGAGCAGTTCTTC.

Comment on this clonotype: This may arise from a read error, as a much more abundant clone is one base away. V usage is TRBV3-1 and J usage is TRBJ1-5; 7 nucleotides match TRBD1. From germline, CDR1 is LGHDT and CDR2 YNNKEL (reference sequence). This CDR3 has 15 amino acids. J was trimmed by 0 bases and V by 3 bases; bases with no gene match: 2. CDR3: CASSQGQNSNQPQHF. In DNA, the CDR3 is TGTGCCAGCAGCCAGGGACAGAATAGCAATCAGCCCCAGCATTTT.

This clonotype was observed at least ten times. The V and J genes are TRBV14 and TRBJ2-1, with 7 bases that match TRBD1. Losses at the gene ends were 4 bases for V and 4 bases for J; bases not matched to a gene: 4. Germline V CDR1 and CDR2: SGHDN, FVKESK. The CDR3 has 14 residues. The CDR3 region has the DNA TGTGCCAGCAGCCCGTGGACAGGATACAATGAGCAGTTCTTC. It is translated as CASSPWTGYNEQFF.

This clonotype was seen ten or more times. The rearrangement uses TRBV12-3 or TRBV12-4 and TRBJ2-7; a weak D match, TRBD1 (6 bases). This CDR3 comprises 12 residues. Trimming pared 6 bases from V and 5 bases from J, leaving 11 bases between. CDR3 region: CASSPTGNEQYF. CDR3 bases: TGTGCCAGCAGCCCGACAGGAAACGAGCAGTACTTC.

Concerning this clonotype: The junction does not match germline at one end; this may be a read error. This chain joins TRBV7-8 and TRBJ2-1; no reliable D call. CDR1 is SGHVS, CDR2 FQNEAQ, per germline. The CDR3 is 12 amino acids. The CDR3 sequence is CASSLVPIEQSF. DNA for the CDR3: TGTGCCAGCAGCTTAGTGCCTATCGAGCAGTCCTTC.

This clonotype has ten or more counts. This sequence joins TRBV4-3 and TRBJ1-5; D unclear. Germline V gene lookup returns CDR1 LGHNA and CDR2 YSLEER. The CDR3 is made up of 15 amino acids. The V gene lost 4 bases and the J gene lost 2 bases, with 12 bases spanning the gap. CDR3 coding DNA: TGCGCCAGCAGCCTCCACTTTGCGGGCAATCAGCCCCAGCATTTT. It yields the protein CASSLHFAGNQPQHF.

The chain couples TRBV28 to TRBJ2-7; 9 nucleotides line up with TRBD2. This CDR3 has 18 residues. V was clipped by 4 bases and J by 4 bases; unmatched bases: 17. Germline V gene data show CDR1 as MDHEN and CDR2 as SYDVKM. The CDR3 region has the DNA TGTGCCAGCAGTTGGACTAGCGCGAACTCTGCCGAGACATACGAGCAGTACTTC. This gives the protein CASSWTSANSAETYEQYF.

This clonotype occurred a few times. The CDR3: CASSQQPGQGNEQYF. CDR3 bases: TGCGCCAGCAGCCAACAGCCGGGACAGGGGAACGAGCAGTACTTC. The chain employs TRBV4-3 and TRBJ2-7, with 10 bases matching TRBD1. This CDR3 comprises 15 residues. Germline CDR1 is LGHNA and CDR2 is YSLEER. V trimming: 2 bases; J trimming: 5 bases; junction bases outside the gene matches: 6.

This clonotype was observed at least ten times. This chain links TRBV28 with TRBJ1-5, with D possibly matching TRBD1 (5 bases). In germline, CDR1 is MDHEN, CDR2 SYDVKM. The CDR3 extends over 15 amino acids. Trimming cost V 2 bases and J 1 base, with 9 bases left between them. CDR3 residues: CASSLRGRSNQPQHF. CDR3 DNA sequence: TGTGCCAGCAGTTTAAGGGGTAGAAGCAATCAGCCCCAGCATTTT.

As to this clonotype: The junction departs from germline at one end; a sequencing error may be responsible. The chain joins TRBV9 to TRBJ2-5, with 11 nucleotides matching TRBD2. The CDR3 has 18 amino acids. Per germline, CDR1 SGDLS and CDR2 YYNGEE. The CDR3 sequence is CASSVGTSGRRTEETQSF. As DNA, the CDR3 is TGTGCCAGCAGCGTTGGGACTAGCGGACGACGGACCGAAGAGACCCAGTCCTTC.

The V gene is TRBV28, the J gene TRBJ2-5; D is perhaps TRBD2 (6 bases). V lost 7 bases to trimming and J lost 8 bases, with 11 bases between them. CDR1 and CDR2 from the germline V gene are MDHEN and SYDVKM. This CDR3 is 11 amino acids long. The CDR3 region is CASTPGETQYF. The DNA for the CDR3 is TGTGCCAGCACCCCGGGGGAAACCCAGTACTTC.

Worth noting for this clonotype: A much more abundant neighbour one base away suggests this may be a read error. V and J are TRBV28 and TRBJ2-3, with D hard to call. Germline lookup yields CDR1 MDHEN and CDR2 SYDVKM. The CDR3 covers 12 residues. The CDR3 sequence: CASRSLRDAQYF. CDR3 coding DNA: TGTGCCAGCAGAAGCCTTCGAGATGCGCAGTATTTT.

This clonotype came up many times. The gene calls are TRBV29-1 and TRBJ2-5; perhaps D is TRBD1 or TRBD2 (6 bases each). Germline V gene data show CDR1 as SQVTM and CDR2 as ANQGSEA. The CDR3 has 16 amino acids. Trimming removed 3 bases from V and 0 bases from J, with 17 bases in between. The CDR3: CSVDPPSGANQETQYF. The CDR3 nucleotides read TGCAGCGTTGATCCCCCGTCGGGGGCGAACCAAGAGACCCAGTACTTC.

The J gene is TRBJ2-3, the V gene TRBV12-2; TRBD1, as called in the table, went unchecked against the DNA. TRBV12-2 is noted as a pseudogene. The CDR3 is made up of 13 amino acids. The CDR3 DNA is TGTGCAAGTCGCTTACGGGGGACAGATACGCAGTATTTT. It encodes CASRLRGTDTQYF.

This clonotype appeared a few times. The chain couples TRBV6-2 or TRBV6-3 to TRBJ2-5; D gene unclear. This CDR3 has 15 amino acids. V shed 4 bases and J shed 5 bases, with 17 bases lying between them. Germline V gives CDR1 MNHEY, CDR2 SVGEGT. CDR3 bases: TGTGCCAGCAGTTCGTCACTTGTCCCCCGGGAGACCCAGTACTTC. Residues: CASSSSLVPRETQYF.

This clonotype was observed a few times. This chain connects TRBV27 to TRBJ1-6; D might be TRBD1 (5 bases). The CDR3 length is 13 residues. V was cut by 6 bases and J by 5 bases, with 8 bases left in between. Germline CDR1 reads MNHEY; CDR2 reads SMNVEV (reference sequence). The CDR3 bases are TGTGCCAGCAGCGGACACGATAATTCACCCCTCCACTTT. As protein: CASSGHDNSPLHF.